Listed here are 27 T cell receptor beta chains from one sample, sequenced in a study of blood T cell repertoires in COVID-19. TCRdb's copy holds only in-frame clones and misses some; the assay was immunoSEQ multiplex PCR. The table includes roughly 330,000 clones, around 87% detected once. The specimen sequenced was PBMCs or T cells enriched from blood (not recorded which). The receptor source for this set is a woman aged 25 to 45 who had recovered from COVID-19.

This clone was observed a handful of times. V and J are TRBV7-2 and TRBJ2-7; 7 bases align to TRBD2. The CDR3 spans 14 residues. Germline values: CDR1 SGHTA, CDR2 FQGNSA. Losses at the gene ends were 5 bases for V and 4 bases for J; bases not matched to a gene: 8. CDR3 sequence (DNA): TGTGCCAGCAGCCCCAGGAGGGAGGGATACGAGCAGTACTTC. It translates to CASSPRREGYEQYF. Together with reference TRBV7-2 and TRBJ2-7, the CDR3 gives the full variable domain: GAGVSQSPSNKVTEKGKDVELRCDPISGHTALYWYRQSLGQGLEFLIYFQGNSAPDKSGLPSDRFSAERTGGSVSTLTIQRTQQEDSAVYLCASSPRREGYEQYFGPGTRLTVT.

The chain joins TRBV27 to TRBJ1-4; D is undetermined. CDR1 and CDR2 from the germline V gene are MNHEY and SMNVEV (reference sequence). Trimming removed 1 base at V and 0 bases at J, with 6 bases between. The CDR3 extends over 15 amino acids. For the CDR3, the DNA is TGTGCCAGCAGTTTATGGGGAGCAACTAATGAAAAACTGTTTTTT. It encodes CASSLWGATNEKLFF.

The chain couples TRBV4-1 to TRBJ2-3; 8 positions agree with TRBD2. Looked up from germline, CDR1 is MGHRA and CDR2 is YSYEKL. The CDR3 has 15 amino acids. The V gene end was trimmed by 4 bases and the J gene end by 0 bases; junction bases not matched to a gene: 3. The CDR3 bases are TGCGCCAGCAGCCGGACTAGCCCTAGCACAGATACGCAGTATTTT. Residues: CASSRTSPSTDTQYF.

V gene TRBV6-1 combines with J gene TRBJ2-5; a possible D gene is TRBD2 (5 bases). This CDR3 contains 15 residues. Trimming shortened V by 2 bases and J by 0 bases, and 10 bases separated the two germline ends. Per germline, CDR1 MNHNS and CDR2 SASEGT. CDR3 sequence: CASSERTGYQETQYF. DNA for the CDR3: TGTGCCAGCAGTGAACGGACTGGTTACCAAGAGACCCAGTACTTC.

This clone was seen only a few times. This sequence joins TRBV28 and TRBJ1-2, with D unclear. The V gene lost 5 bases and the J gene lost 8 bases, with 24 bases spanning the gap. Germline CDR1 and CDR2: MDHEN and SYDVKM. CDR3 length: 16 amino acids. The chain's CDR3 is CASSNSGRGQAEGYTF. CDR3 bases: TGTGCCAGCAGTAATAGCGGACGCGGCCAAGCGGAGGGCTACACCTTC.

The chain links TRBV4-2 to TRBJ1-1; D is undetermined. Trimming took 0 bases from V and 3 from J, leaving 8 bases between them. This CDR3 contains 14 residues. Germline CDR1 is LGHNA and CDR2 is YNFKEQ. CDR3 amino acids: CASSQDWGDTEAFF. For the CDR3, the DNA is TGTGCCAGCAGCCAAGATTGGGGAGACACTGAAGCTTTCTTT.

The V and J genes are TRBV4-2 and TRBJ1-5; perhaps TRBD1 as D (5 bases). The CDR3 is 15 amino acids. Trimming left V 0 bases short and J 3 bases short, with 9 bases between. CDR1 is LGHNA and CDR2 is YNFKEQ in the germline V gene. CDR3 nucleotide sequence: TGTGCCAGCAGCCAAGATGCAGGGATCAATCAGCCCCAGCATTTT. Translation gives CASSQDAGINQPQHF.

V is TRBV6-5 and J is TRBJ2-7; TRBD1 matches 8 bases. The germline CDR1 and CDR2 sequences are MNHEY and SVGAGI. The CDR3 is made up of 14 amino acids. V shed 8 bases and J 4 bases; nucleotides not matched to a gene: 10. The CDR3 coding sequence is TGTGCCAGCGGCCAAGGGACAGGCGTTTACGAGCAGTACTTC. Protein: CASGQGTGVYEQYF.

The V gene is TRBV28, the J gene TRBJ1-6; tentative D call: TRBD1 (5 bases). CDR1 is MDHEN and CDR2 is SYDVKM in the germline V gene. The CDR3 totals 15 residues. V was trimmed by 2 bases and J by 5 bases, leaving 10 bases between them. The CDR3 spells CASSLAGRNNSPLHF. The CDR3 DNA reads TGTGCCAGCAGTTTAGCGGGACGGAATAATTCACCCCTCCACTTT. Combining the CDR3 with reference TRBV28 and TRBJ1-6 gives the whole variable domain DVKVTQSSRYLVKRTGEKVFLECVQDMDHENMFWYRQDPGLGLRLIYFSYDVKMKEKGDIPEGYSVSREKKERFSLILESASTNQTSMYLCASSLAGRNNSPLHFGNGTRLTVT.

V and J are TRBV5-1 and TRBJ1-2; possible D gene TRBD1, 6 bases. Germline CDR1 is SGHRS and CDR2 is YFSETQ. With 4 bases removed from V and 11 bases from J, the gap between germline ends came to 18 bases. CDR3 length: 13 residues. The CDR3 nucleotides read TGCGCCAGCAGCCTGGAACATGTAGGGGGTTACACCTTC. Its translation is CASSLEHVGGYTF.

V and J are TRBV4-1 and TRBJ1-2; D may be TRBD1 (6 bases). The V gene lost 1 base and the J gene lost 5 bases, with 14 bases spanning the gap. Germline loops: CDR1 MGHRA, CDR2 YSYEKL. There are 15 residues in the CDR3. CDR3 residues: CASSQVTGRGYGYTF. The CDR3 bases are TGCGCCAGCAGCCAAGTAACAGGGAGGGGTTATGGCTACACCTTC.

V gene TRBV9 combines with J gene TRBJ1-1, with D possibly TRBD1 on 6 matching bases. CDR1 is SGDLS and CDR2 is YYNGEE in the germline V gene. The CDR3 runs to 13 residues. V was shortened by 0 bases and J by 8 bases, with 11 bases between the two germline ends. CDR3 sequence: CASSVATGGEAFF. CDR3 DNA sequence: TGTGCCAGCAGCGTAGCTACGGGGGGCGAAGCTTTCTTT.

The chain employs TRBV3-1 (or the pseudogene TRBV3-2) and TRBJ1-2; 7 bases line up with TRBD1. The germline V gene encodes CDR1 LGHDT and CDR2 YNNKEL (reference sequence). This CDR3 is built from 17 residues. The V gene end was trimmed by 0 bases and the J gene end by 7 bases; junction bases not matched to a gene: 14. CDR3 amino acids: CASSQDPLGRGPFGYTF. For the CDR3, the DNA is TGTGCCAGCAGCCAAGATCCACTCGGGAGGGGGCCCTTTGGCTACACCTTC.

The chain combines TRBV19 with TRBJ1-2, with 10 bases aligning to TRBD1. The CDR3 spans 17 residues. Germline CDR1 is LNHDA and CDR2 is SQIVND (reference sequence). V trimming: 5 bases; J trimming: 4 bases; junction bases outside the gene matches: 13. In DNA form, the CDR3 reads TGTGCCAGTAGTCATGCGGGACAGGGGAGAGGAGGCTATGGCTACACCTTC. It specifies CASSHAGQGRGGYGYTF.

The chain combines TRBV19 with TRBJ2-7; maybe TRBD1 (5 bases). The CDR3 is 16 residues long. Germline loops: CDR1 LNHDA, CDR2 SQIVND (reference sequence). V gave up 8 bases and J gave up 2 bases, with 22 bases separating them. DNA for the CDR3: TGTGCCAGTTCAACCCTCCCTTTCACAGGAACCTACGAGCAGTACTTC. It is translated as CASSTLPFTGTYEQYF.

CDR3 coding DNA: TGTGCCAGCAGCTATAAGCGGGGGGTAAACACCGGGGAGCTGTTTTTT. This sequence encodes CASSYKRGVNTGELFF. The chain couples TRBV4-2 to TRBJ2-2, with 9 bases matching TRBD2. Losses at the gene ends were 5 bases for V and 2 bases for J; bases not matched to a gene: 6. Germline CDR1 and CDR2: LGHNA and YNFKEQ. This CDR3 comprises 16 residues.

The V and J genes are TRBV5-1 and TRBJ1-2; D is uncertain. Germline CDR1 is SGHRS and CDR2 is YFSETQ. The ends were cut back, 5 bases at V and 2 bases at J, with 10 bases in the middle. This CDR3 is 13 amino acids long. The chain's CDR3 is CASSIWENYGYTF. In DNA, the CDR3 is TGCGCCAGCAGTATATGGGAGAACTATGGCTACACCTTC.

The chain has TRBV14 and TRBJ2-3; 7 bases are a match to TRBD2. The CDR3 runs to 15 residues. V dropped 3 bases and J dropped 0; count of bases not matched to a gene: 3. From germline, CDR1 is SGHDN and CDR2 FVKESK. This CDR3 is CASSQGGLSTDTQYF. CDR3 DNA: TGTGCCAGCAGCCAGGGGGGGTTGAGCACAGATACGCAGTATTTT. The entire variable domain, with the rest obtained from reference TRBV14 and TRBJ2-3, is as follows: EAGVTQFPSHSVIEKGQTVTLRCDPISGHDNLYWYRRVMGKEIKFLLHFVKESKQDESGMPNNRFLAERTGGTYSTLKVQPAELEDSGVYFCASSQGGLSTDTQYFGPGTRLTVL.

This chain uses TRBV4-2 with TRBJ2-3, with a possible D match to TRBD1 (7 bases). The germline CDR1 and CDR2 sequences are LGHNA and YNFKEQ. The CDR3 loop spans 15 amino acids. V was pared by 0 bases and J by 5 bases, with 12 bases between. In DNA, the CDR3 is TGTGCCAGCAGCCAAGAGTCGCAGGGGGGAGATACGCAGTATTTT. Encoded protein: CASSQESQGGDTQYF.

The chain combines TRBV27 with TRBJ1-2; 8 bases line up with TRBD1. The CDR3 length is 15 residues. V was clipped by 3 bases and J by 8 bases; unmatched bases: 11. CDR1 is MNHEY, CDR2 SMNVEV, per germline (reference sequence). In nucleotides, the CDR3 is TGTGCCAGCAGTTTGGTCGGCACAGGGGGACCCGGCTACACCTTC. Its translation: CASSLVGTGGPGYTF.

This CDR3 reads CASSANRQGAGRTEAFF. CDR3 nucleotide sequence: TGTGCCAGCAGCGCAAACCGCCAGGGGGCTGGACGTACTGAAGCTTTCTTT. The rearrangement joins TRBV9 to TRBJ1-1, with TRBD1 matching over 8 bases. V gave up 3 bases and J gave up 5 bases; unmatched junction bases: 15. Germline values: CDR1 SGDLS, CDR2 YYNGEE. This CDR3 region has 17 residues.

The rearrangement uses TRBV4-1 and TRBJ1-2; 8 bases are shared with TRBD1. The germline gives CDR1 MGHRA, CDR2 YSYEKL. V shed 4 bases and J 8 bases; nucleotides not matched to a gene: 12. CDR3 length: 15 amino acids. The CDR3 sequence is CASSPPGRGHGGYTF. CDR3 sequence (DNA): TGCGCCAGCAGCCCGCCGGGCAGGGGGCATGGGGGCTACACCTTC.

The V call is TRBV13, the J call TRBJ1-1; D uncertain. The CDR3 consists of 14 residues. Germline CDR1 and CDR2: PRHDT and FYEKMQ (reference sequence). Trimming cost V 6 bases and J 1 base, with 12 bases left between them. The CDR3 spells CASRRGPGNTEAFF. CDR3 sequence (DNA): TGTGCCAGCAGGCGAGGCCCGGGGAACACTGAAGCTTTCTTT.

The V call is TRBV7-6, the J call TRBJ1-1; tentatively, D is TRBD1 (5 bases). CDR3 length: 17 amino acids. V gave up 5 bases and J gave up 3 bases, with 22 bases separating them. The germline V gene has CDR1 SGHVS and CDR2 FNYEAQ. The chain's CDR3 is CASSPGPGSFSDTEAFF. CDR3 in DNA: TGTGCCAGCAGCCCTGGACCAGGGTCCTTTTCGGACACTGAAGCTTTCTTT.

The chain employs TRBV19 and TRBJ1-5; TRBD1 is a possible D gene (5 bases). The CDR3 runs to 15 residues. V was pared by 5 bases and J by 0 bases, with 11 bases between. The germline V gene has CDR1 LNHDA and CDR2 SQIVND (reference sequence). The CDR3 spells CASSPPGGSNQPQHF. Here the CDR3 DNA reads TGTGCCAGTAGTCCACCGGGGGGTAGCAATCAGCCCCAGCATTTT.

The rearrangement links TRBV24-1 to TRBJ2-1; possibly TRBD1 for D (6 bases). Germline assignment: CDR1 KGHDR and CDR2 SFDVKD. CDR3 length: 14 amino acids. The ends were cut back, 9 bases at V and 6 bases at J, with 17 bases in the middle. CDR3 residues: CATGPPGQPNEQFF. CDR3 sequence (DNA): TGTGCCACCGGCCCTCCCGGACAGCCCAATGAGCAGTTCTTC.

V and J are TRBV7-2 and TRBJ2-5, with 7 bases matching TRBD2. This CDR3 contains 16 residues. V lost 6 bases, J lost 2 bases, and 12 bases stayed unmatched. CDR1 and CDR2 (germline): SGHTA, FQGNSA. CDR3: CASRHRAGRPQETQYF. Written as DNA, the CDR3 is TGTGCCAGCAGACATAGAGCGGGGAGACCTCAAGAGACCCAGTACTTC.